This T cell receptor (beta chain) originates from a study of Tregs in tolerant kidney transplant recipients. Germline CDR1 reads KGHSH; CDR2 reads LQKENI. CDR3 length: 15 amino acids. Trimming took off 4 bases at V and 1 base at J, with 13 bases between the two ends. Profiling relied on immunoSEQ multiplex PCR, and the TCRdb table lists in-frame clones only, not all of them. Among fewer than 65,000 clones listed, 70% to 90% were seen once. Thawed PBMCs were FACS-sorted into unstimulated CD4+CD25+CD127- regulatory T cells, CD4+CD25- non-regulatory cells, CD4 and CD8 cells. An overnight rest at 37°C with around 200 IU/ml IL-2 preceded regulatory T cell sorting from thawed PBMCs.

The chain has TRBV18 and TRBJ1-1, with D maybe TRBD1 (5 bases). Material: Tregs from blood, obtained before the transplant. The receptor was isolated from a human donor who received a combined kidney and bone marrow transplant. In nucleotides, the CDR3 is TGTGCCAGCTCACTCGGTCGGGGGGGGAACACTGAAGCTTTCTTT. Its protein product is CASSLGRGGNTEAFF.